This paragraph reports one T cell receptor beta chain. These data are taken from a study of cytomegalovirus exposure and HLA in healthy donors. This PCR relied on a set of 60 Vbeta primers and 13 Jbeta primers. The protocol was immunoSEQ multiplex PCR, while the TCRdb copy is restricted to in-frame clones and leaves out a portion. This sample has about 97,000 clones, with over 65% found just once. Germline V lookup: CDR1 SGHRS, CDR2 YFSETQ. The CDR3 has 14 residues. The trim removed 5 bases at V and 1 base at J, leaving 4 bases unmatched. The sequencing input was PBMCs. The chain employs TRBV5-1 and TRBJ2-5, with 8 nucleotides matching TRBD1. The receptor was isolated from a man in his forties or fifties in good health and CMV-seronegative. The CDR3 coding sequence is TGCGCCAGCAGGTCCGGGACAGGCCAAGAGACCCAGTACTTC. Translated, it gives CASRSGTGQETQYF.